This T cell receptor beta chain derives from a study of metastatic and nonmetastatic thyroid tumors. Study conclusions and caveats: Reported TCR beta diversity, measured in blood and tumor, was significantly higher for malignant thyroid tumors than for benign nodules.

Thyroid surgery was performed in patients who had received no treatment beforehand. CDR1 is ENHRY, CDR2 SYGVKD, per germline. Deletions cut 5 bases from V and 2 bases from J, with 13 bases between. The CDR3 is 15 amino acids. In the original workflow: For papillary thyroid cancer, a distant-metastasis classifier was constructed from CDR3 differences observed across clinicopathological groups. TCRdb re-called clones from the PCR reads using MiXCR. TCRdb, rather than the study authors, made the V and J calls. The sample yields approximately 16,000 clones, roughly 13% seen once. This clone came up a few times. No antigen is known for it.

The chain has TRBV10-3 and TRBJ2-1, with a possible D match to TRBD1 (5 bases). Sequenced material: blood. This TCR derives from a female donor with papillary thyroid cancer or a benign thyroid nodule (not recorded which). Some clones in this sample may be carry-over from other donors' samples. DNA for the CDR3: TGTGCCATCAGTAGGGGTGGGCAGACCTACAATGAGCAGTTCTTC. Its translation is CAISRGGQTYNEQFF.